This TCR beta chain was retrieved from a study of blood T cell repertoires in COVID-19. This CDR3 contains 14 residues. Germline CDR1 MNHEY, CDR2 SVGAGI. Unmatched junction bases numbered 4, after V lost 6 bases and J lost 2 bases. The method was immunoSEQ multiplex PCR; TCRdb's version includes in-frame clones alone and lacks a portion of them. The sample has approximately 140,000 clones; around 86% are singletons. This clone was counted a few times. The receptor was derived from a man aged 65 to 85 with acute or convalescent COVID-19. The rearrangement links TRBV6-5 to TRBJ1-5; TRBD1 matches 7 bases. Sequencing input: peripheral blood. CDR3 in DNA: TGTGCCAGCAGACCTACAGGGGGCAATCAGCCCCAGCATTTT. Translated, it gives CASRPTGGNQPQHF.